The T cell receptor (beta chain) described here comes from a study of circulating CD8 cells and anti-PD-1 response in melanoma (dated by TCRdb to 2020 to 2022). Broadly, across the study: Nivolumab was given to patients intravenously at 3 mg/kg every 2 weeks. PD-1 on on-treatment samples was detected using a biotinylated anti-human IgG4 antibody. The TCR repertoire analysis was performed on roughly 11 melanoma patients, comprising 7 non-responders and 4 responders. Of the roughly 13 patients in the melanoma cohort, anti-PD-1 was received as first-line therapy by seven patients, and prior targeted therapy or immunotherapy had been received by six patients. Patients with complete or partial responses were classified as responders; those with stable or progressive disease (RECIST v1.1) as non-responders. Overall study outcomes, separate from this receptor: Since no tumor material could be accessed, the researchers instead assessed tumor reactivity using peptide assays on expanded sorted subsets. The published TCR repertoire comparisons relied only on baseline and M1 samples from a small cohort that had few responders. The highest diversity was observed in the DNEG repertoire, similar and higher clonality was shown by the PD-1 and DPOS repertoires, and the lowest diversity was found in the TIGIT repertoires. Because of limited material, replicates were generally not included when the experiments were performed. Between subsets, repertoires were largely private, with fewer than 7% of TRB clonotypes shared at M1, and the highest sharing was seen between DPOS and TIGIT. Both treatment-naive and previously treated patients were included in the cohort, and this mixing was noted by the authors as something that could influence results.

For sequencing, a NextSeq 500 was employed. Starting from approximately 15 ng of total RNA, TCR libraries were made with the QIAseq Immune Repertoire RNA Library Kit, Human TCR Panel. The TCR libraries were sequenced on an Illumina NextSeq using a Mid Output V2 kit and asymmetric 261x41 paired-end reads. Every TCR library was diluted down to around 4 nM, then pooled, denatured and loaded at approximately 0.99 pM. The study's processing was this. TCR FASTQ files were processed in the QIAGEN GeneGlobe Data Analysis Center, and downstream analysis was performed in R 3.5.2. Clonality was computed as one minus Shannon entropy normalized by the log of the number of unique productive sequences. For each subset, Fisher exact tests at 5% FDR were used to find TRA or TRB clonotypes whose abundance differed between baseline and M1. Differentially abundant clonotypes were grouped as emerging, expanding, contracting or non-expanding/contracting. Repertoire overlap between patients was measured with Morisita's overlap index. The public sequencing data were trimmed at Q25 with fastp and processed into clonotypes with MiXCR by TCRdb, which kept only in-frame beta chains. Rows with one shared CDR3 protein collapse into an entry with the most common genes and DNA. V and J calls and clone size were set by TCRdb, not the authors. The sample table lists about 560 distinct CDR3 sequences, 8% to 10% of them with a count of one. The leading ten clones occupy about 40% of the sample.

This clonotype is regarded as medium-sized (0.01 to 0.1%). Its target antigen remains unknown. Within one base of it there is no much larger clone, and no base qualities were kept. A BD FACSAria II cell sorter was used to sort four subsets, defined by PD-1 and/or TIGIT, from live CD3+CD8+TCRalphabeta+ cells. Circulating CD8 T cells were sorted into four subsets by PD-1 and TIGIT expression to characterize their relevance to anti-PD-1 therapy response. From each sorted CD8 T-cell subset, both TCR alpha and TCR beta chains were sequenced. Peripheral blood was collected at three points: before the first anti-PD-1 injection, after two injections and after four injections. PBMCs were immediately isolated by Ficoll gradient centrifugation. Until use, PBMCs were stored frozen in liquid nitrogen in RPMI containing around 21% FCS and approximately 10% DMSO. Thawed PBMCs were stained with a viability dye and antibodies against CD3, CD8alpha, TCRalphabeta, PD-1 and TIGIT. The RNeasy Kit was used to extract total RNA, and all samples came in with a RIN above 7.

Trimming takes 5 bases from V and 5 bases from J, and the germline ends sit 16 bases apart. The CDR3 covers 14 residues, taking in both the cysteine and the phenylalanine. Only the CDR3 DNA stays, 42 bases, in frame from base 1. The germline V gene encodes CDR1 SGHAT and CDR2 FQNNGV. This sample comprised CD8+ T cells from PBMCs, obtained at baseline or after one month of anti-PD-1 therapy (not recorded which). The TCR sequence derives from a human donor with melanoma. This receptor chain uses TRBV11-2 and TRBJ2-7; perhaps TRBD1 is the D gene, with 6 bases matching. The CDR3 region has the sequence CASSPWQGTDEQYF. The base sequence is TGTGCCAGCAGCCCATGGCAGGGGACCGACGAGCAGTACTTC. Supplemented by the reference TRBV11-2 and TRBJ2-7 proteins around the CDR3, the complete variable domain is EAGVAQSPRYKIIEKRQSVAFWCNPISGHATLYWYQQILGQGPKLLIQFQNNGVVDDSQLPKDRFSAERLKGVDSTLKIQPAKLEDSAVYLCASSPWQGTDEQYFGPGTRLTVT.